Below are 5 T cell receptor beta chains sequenced from a single sample in a study of cytomegalovirus exposure and HLA in healthy donors. Produced via immunoSEQ multiplex PCR; TCRdb's table is partial and in-frame only. The sample yields 200,000 to 250,000 clones, approximately 83% seen once. The specimen sequenced was PBMCs. The receptors were sampled from a woman aged 25-40 years in good health and CMV-seropositive.

To note about this clone: Other DNA sequences from this sample encode an identical CDR3 as well. The genes are TRBV30 and TRBJ2-7; D gene unclear. The CDR3 consists of 11 residues. The germline gives CDR1 GTSNPN, CDR2 SVGIG (reference sequence). Between the trimmed V and J ends, which lost 1 base and 1 base, there was a span of 2 bases. The CDR3 nucleotides are TGTGCCTGGAGTGGGTCCTACGAGCAGTACTTC. Translation gives CAWSGSYEQYF.

The chain employs TRBV27 and TRBJ2-3; D not resolved. Trimming cost V 6 bases and J 0 bases, with 16 bases left between them. The CDR3 totals 16 residues. Germline V gene data show CDR1 as MNHEY and CDR2 as SMNVEV (reference sequence). The chain's CDR3 is CASSRSQNPSTDTQYF. CDR3 DNA sequence: TGTGCCAGCAGCCGTAGTCAGAACCCTAGCACAGATACGCAGTATTTT.

The genes are TRBV18 and TRBJ1-2; the match to TRBD1 covers 9 bases. This CDR3 has 14 residues. J gave up 9 bases and V 2 bases, and 7 bases lay outside the gene matches. Per the germline V gene, CDR1 is KGHSH and CDR2 is LQKENI. The CDR3 sequence: CASSPSPGQGSYTF. The CDR3, as DNA: TGTGCCAGCTCACCATCTCCCGGACAGGGGAGCTACACCTTC.

V is TRBV7-2 and J is TRBJ2-1; tentative D call: TRBD2 (5 bases). CDR1 is SGHTA and CDR2 is FQGNSA in the germline V gene. CDR3 length equals 13 residues. V dropped 5 bases and J dropped 8 bases, with 13 bases sitting between them. The CDR3 is CASSPGVVHEQFF. The CDR3 bases are TGTGCCAGCAGCCCCGGGGTAGTACATGAGCAGTTCTTC.

The J gene is TRBJ2-7, the V gene TRBV18; D remains unclear. The CDR3 length is 16 residues. V was trimmed by 2 bases and J by 2 bases, leaving 16 bases between them. Germline V gives CDR1 KGHSH, CDR2 LQKENI. CDR3 amino acids: CASSPSRVTLPYEQYF. In DNA form, the CDR3 reads TGTGCCAGCTCACCATCACGAGTCACTCTTCCCTACGAGCAGTACTTC. Filled out from reference TRBV18 and TRBJ2-7, the complete variable domain reads NAGVMQNPRHLVRRRGQEARLRCSPMKGHSHVYWYRQLPEEGLKFMVYLQKENIIDESGMPKERFSAEFPKEGPSILRIQQVVRGDSAAYFCASSPSRVTLPYEQYFGPGTRLTVT.